The 29 T cell receptor beta chains reported below all come from one sample, sequenced in a study of blood T cell repertoires in COVID-19. Produced via immunoSEQ multiplex PCR; TCRdb's table is partial and in-frame only. The sample includes 200,000 to 250,000 clones, about 88% of them seen just once. Sequencing was carried out using peripheral blood. These receptors were obtained from a middle-aged man with acute or convalescent COVID-19.

The chain has TRBV4-1 and TRBJ1-1, with D maybe TRBD1 (6 bases). Trimming took 1 base from V and 0 from J, leaving 18 bases between them. CDR3 length equals 18 residues. Germline V gene lookup returns CDR1 MGHRA and CDR2 YSYEKL. For the CDR3, the DNA is TGCGCCAGCAGCCAAGTTACCATGAGGGGGGGTATGAACACTGAAGCTTTCTTT. It yields the protein CASSQVTMRGGMNTEAFF.

The gene calls are TRBV19 and TRBJ1-5; D not resolved. From germline, CDR1 is LNHDA and CDR2 SQIVND (reference sequence). Deletions cut 2 bases from V and 1 base from J, with 6 bases between. The CDR3 has 14 residues. CDR3 sequence (DNA): TGTGCCAGTAGTATATGGGAGAGCAATCAGCCCCAGCATTTT. Its protein product is CASSIWESNQPQHF.

This clone was seen a few times. V gene TRBV6-6 combines with J gene TRBJ2-7, with 11 bases that match TRBD2. With V trimmed by 6 bases and J by 4 bases, 5 bases remained unmatched. This CDR3 is 14 amino acids long. In germline, CDR1 is MNHNY, CDR2 SVGAGI (reference sequence). CDR3 bases: TGTGCCAGCAGAAGACTAGCGGGAAGTTACGAGCAGTACTTC. Its translation: CASRRLAGSYEQYF.

This chain joins TRBV5-5 and TRBJ1-3, with 10 positions matching TRBD1. Germline CDR1 SGHKS, CDR2 YYEKEE (reference sequence). Trimming removed 4 bases from V and 4 bases from J; junction bases left unmatched: 5. The CDR3 sequence is 15 residues long. The CDR3 reads CASSRDRGRGNTIYF. CDR3 in DNA: TGTGCCAGCAGCCGGGACAGGGGCCGGGGAAACACCATATATTTT.

There are a few counts of this clone. The rearrangement links TRBV5-6 to TRBJ1-2; TRBD1 matches at 10 bases. Unmatched junction bases numbered 7, after V lost 5 bases and J lost 6 bases. The CDR3 is 14 amino acids. From germline, CDR1 is SGHDT and CDR2 YYEEEE. CDR3 sequence (DNA): TGTGCCAGCAGGGAGACAGGGGGCGCGAATGGCTACACCTTC. This encodes CASRETGGANGYTF.

The V gene is TRBV11-1, the J gene TRBJ2-5; D possibly corresponds to TRBD1 (6 bases). There are 14 residues in the CDR3. The V gene lost 3 bases and the J gene lost 5 bases, with 13 bases spanning the gap. The germline gives CDR1 SGHAT, CDR2 FQDESV (reference sequence). CDR3 DNA sequence: TGTGCCAGCAGCTTGGCAGGGGACGTGGAGACCCAGTACTTC. Amino acids: CASSLAGDVETQYF. Complete variable domain (other parts from reference TRBV11-1 and TRBJ2-5): EAEVAQSPRYKITEKSQAVAFWCDPISGHATLYWYRQILGQGPELLVQFQDESVVDDSQLPKDRFSAERLKGVDSTLKIQPAELGDSAMYLCASSLAGDVETQYFGPGTRLLVL.

The V gene is TRBV19, the J gene TRBJ1-4; no clear D. Germline loops: CDR1 LNHDA, CDR2 SQIVND (reference sequence). V lost 4 bases and J lost 10, with 19 bases in between. The CDR3 has 15 amino acids. The chain's CDR3 is CASSRGAGGNGKLFF. Here the CDR3 DNA reads TGTGCCAGTAGTAGGGGAGCAGGTGGAAACGGAAAACTGTTTTTT.

This chain joins TRBV7-9 and TRBJ2-3; a possible D gene is TRBD1 (6 bases). The V end was cut by 5 bases, the J end by 2 bases, with 14 bases between. In germline, CDR1 is SEHNR, CDR2 FQNEAQ (reference sequence). This CDR3 comprises 15 residues. The CDR3 DNA sequence: TGTGCCAGCAGCCCGGACAGCGACCTCACAGATACGCAGTATTTT. Translated, it gives CASSPDSDLTDTQYF.

V is TRBV28 and J is TRBJ2-7; D is ambiguous. The length of the CDR3 is 13 residues. V was trimmed by 1 base and J by 7 bases, leaving 11 bases between them. Per the germline V gene, CDR1 is MDHEN and CDR2 is SYDVKM. CDR3 coding DNA: TGTGCCAGCAGTTTATTTGGGCCCCCGGAGCAGTACTTC. Protein: CASSLFGPPEQYF. The full variable domain, in which reference TRBV28 and TRBJ2-7 provide the parts outside the CDR3, is DVKVTQSSRYLVKRTGEKVFLECVQDMDHENMFWYRQDPGLGLRLIYFSYDVKMKEKGDIPEGYSVSREKKERFSLILESASTNQTSMYLCASSLFGPPEQYFGPGTRLTVT.

The chain is built from TRBV10-1 and TRBJ2-7; tentatively, D is TRBD1 (6 bases). This CDR3 spans 13 amino acids. CDR1 and CDR2 from the germline V gene are WNHNN and SYGVQD (reference sequence). Trimming left V 4 bases short and J 2 bases short, with 9 bases between. In DNA, the CDR3 is TGCGCCAGCAGTGCGGACAGAACCTACGAGCAGTACTTC. This codes for CASSADRTYEQYF.

The chain combines TRBV28 with TRBJ1-2, with 10 bases fitting TRBD1. After removal of 5 bases from V and 8 bases from J, the junction contained 11 bases not matched to a gene. Per the germline V gene, CDR1 is MDHEN and CDR2 is SYDVKM. CDR3 length: 15 amino acids. The CDR3 reads CASSTRTGGGRGYTF. The CDR3 nucleotides are TGTGCCAGCAGTACCCGGACAGGGGGGGGGAGAGGCTACACCTTC.

The chain has TRBV19 and TRBJ1-6; 8 bases agree with TRBD1. CDR1 and CDR2 (germline): LNHDA, SQIVND (reference sequence). V shed 1 base and J 13 bases; nucleotides not matched to a gene: 9. The CDR3 has 15 residues. The CDR3 is CASSIAWQGAFPLHF. CDR3 in DNA: TGTGCCAGTAGTATAGCGTGGCAGGGGGCATTCCCCCTCCACTTT.

Here the CDR3 DNA reads TGTGCCAGCTCACCACTAGGACAGGGCAACACTGAAGCTTTCTTT. This sequence encodes CASSPLGQGNTEAFF. This chain joins TRBV18 and TRBJ1-1, with 8 bases identical to TRBD1. This CDR3 comprises 15 residues. Germline CDR1 reads KGHSH; CDR2 reads LQKENI. Trimming took 1 base from V and 2 from J; bases not matched to a gene: 3.

CDR3 region: CASSPQWNTGELFF. CDR3 nucleotide sequence: TGTGCCAGCAGCCCGCAGTGGAACACCGGGGAGCTGTTTTTT. This rearrangement joins TRBV3-1 (or the pseudogene TRBV3-2) to TRBJ2-2; D ambiguous. This CDR3 is 14 amino acids long. V lost 4 bases and J lost 1, with 7 bases in between. Per germline, CDR1 LGHDT and CDR2 YNNKEL (reference sequence).

V is TRBV18 and J is TRBJ2-2; TRBD1 matches 7 bases. Unmatched junction bases numbered 8, after V lost 0 bases and J lost 7 bases. The CDR3 totals 16 residues. CDR1 and CDR2 (germline): KGHSH, LQKENI. In DNA, the CDR3 is TGTGCCAGCTCACCACCGGGAACAGGGGCCATCGGGGAGCTGTTTTTT. It specifies CASSPPGTGAIGELFF.

V is TRBV6-2 or TRBV6-3 and J is TRBJ2-7; TRBD1 matches at 7 bases. Germline V lookup: CDR1 MNHEY, CDR2 SVGEGT. The CDR3 is 14 amino acids. The V and J ends lost 5 bases and 1 base, in that order; junction bases with no gene match: 5. CDR3 nucleotide sequence: TGTGCCAGCAGTAAACGACAGGGATCCTACGAGCAGTACTTC. Translated: CASSKRQGSYEQYF.

This chain connects TRBV7-9 to TRBJ1-1; possibly TRBD1 for D (6 bases). This CDR3 is 13 amino acids long. V lost 5 bases and J 1 base, leaving 8 bases between the germline ends. CDR1 SEHNR and CDR2 FQNEAQ come from the germline V gene (reference sequence). The CDR3, as DNA: TGTGCCAGCAGCCCACAGGGGAACACTGAAGCTTTCTTT. It is translated as CASSPQGNTEAFF.

This clone came up once. The chain is built from TRBV12-1 and TRBJ2-1; the table assigns TRBD2, which was not confirmed against the DNA. TRBV12-1 represents a pseudogene. The CDR3 has 13 residues. The CDR3 nucleotides read TGTGCCAGCAGCCTAGGGGAGGGCGATGAGCAGTTCTTC. This sequence encodes CASSLGEGDEQFF.

This chain links TRBV3-1 (or the pseudogene TRBV3-2) with TRBJ1-4, with 9 bases identical to TRBD1. The CDR3 runs 19 residues. The J segment lost 3 bases and the V segment lost 4 bases, leaving 15 bases of the junction unmatched. Germline V gene data show CDR1 as LGHDT and CDR2 as YNNKEL (reference sequence). This chain's CDR3 is CASSPTNLQGARSNEKLFF. The CDR3 DNA is TGTGCCAGCAGCCCCACGAACCTACAGGGGGCGCGTTCTAATGAAAAACTGTTTTTT.

This clone was counted a single time. J is TRBJ1-1 and V is TRBV9; TRBD1 is a possible D gene (5 bases). Germline V gene lookup returns CDR1 SGDLS and CDR2 YYNGEE. This CDR3 has 16 amino acids. Trimming took off 2 bases at V and 1 base at J, with 15 bases between the two ends. The CDR3 DNA reads as TGTGCCAGCAGCGTGGGGGAGGGACTGCGGAACACTGAAGCTTTCTTT. Translating it yields CASSVGEGLRNTEAFF.

This clone was recorded once. This chain links TRBV27 with TRBJ1-5; 7 nucleotides match TRBD1. The ends lost 4 bases at V and 6 bases at J; junction bases unmatched: 9. Germline assignment: CDR1 MNHEY and CDR2 SMNVEV (reference sequence). This CDR3 has 15 amino acids. Written as DNA, the CDR3 is TGTGCCAGCAGTTCTTACAGGGGCCCCGGTCAGCCCCAGCATTTT. Protein sequence: CASSSYRGPGQPQHF.

The V call is TRBV7-3, the J call TRBJ1-1; 7 positions match TRBD1. The germline gives CDR1 SGHTA, CDR2 FQGTGA. This CDR3 is built from 20 residues. V shed 5 bases, J shed 5 bases, and the junction held 26 bases outside the gene matches. The chain's CDR3 is CASSPWGIGAGGLRGTEAFF. The DNA for the CDR3 is TGTGCCAGCAGCCCGTGGGGCATCGGGGCAGGGGGGCTAAGAGGGACTGAAGCTTTCTTT.

The chain joins TRBV6-1 to TRBJ1-2; D remains ambiguous. This CDR3 spans 14 amino acids. Per germline, CDR1 MNHNS and CDR2 SASEGT. V was clipped by 1 base and J by 2 bases, with 8 bases between them. The CDR3 DNA reads as TGTGCCAGCAGTGAAGGCCCGACAAACTATGGCTACACCTTC. Its translation is CASSEGPTNYGYTF.

This clone was picked up a small number of times. V usage is TRBV12-3 or TRBV12-4 and J usage is TRBJ1-1; maybe TRBD1 (6 bases). V was pared by 6 bases and J by 4 bases, with 12 bases between. The CDR3 has 13 residues. DNA of the CDR3: TGTGCCAGCAGCAGGGGATTGGTCACTGAAGCTTTCTTT. Its translation: CASSRGLVTEAFF.

The chain has TRBV10-2 and TRBJ1-3, with 9 positions matching TRBD1. This CDR3 contains 14 residues. V was pared by 6 bases and J by 4 bases, with 4 bases of the junction left unmatched. CDR1 is WSHSY, CDR2 SAAADI, per germline. CDR3 nucleotides: TGCGCCAGCAGCCGGACAGGGGCAGGAAACACCATATATTTT. Translating it yields CASSRTGAGNTIYF.

V and J are TRBV19 and TRBJ2-1; D remains ambiguous. The CDR3 length is 11 residues. Trimming shortened V by 5 bases and J by 4 bases, and 3 bases separated the two germline ends. Germline CDR1 and CDR2: LNHDA and SQIVND (reference sequence). CDR3 sequence (DNA): TGTGCCAGTAGTCTTTACAATGAGCAGTTCTTC. Translating gives CASSLYNEQFF.

V and J are TRBV15 and TRBJ2-7, with D uncertain. The CDR3 sequence is 14 residues long. V lost 0 bases and J 6 bases, leaving 12 bases between the germline ends. The germline gives CDR1 LNHNV, CDR2 YYDKDF (reference sequence). As DNA, the CDR3 is TGTGCCACCAGCAGAGATGCAACTGTCGGCGAGCAGTACTTC. Protein sequence: CATSRDATVGEQYF.

J is TRBJ2-2 and V is TRBV18; no reliable D call. The germline V gene encodes CDR1 KGHSH and CDR2 LQKENI. The V end lost 5 bases, the J end lost 6 bases, and 10 bases lay between the germline ends. The CDR3 totals 13 residues. The DNA of the CDR3 is TGTGCCAGCTCAAGCTCCGTGTCCGGGGAGCTGTTTTTT. This translates into CASSSSVSGELFF. The whole variable domain, remainder taken from reference TRBV18 and TRBJ2-2, is NAGVMQNPRHLVRRRGQEARLRCSPMKGHSHVYWYRQLPEEGLKFMVYLQKENIIDESGMPKERFSAEFPKEGPSILRIQQVVRGDSAAYFCASSSSVSGELFFGEGSRLTVL.

The chain recombines TRBV4-2 with TRBJ1-2; TRBD1 aligns across 11 bases. The germline CDR1 and CDR2 sequences are LGHNA and YNFKEQ. This CDR3 spans 17 amino acids. Losses at the gene ends were 0 bases for V and 3 bases for J; bases not matched to a gene: 6. The CDR3 DNA is TGTGCCAGCAGCCAAGACCTCGGACAGGGGGCGTACTATGGCTACACCTTC. It specifies CASSQDLGQGAYYGYTF.